This TCR beta chain derives from a study of blood T cell repertoires in COVID-19. About the research overall: Donors in the United States, Italy and Spain gave samples during acute or convalescent COVID-19. T cells, B-cell-depleted T cells, or PBMCs supplied cDNA or gDNA.

Original processing methods: Amplification from reference gene primers served as the basis for estimated nucleated cell counts. Clones were read by immunoSEQ multiplex PCR, and TCRdb kept only the in-frame ones, dropping some. V and J calls and clone size are copied from that table; D and trimming were computed from the DNA. Here the sample spans about 68,000 clones, 70% to 90% being singletons. This CDR3 region has 13 residues. J was trimmed by 6 bases and V by 6 bases; bases with no gene match: 7. Patients in Seattle were enrolled during active infection, then followed longitudinally. The receptor comes from a man at least 80 years old with COVID-19, enrolled during active disease. The chain links TRBV12-3 or TRBV12-4 to TRBJ2-5, with TRBD2 matching over 7 bases. The sequencing sample was made of peripheral blood. CDR3 residues: CASSLLARKTQYF. DNA of the CDR3: TGTGCCAGCAGCCTACTAGCGCGTAAGACCCAGTACTTC.